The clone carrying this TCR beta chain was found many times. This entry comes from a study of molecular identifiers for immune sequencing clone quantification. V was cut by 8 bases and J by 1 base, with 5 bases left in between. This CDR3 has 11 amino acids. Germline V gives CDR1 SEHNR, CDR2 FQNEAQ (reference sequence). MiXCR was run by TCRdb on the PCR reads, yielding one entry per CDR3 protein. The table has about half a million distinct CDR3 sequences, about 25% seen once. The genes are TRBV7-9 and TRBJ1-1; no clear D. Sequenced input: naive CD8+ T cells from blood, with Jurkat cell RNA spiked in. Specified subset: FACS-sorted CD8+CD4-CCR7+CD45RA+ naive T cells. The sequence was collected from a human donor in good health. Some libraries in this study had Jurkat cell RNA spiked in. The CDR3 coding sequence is TGTGCCAGCGATCAGAACACTGAAGCTTTCTTT. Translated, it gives CASDQNTEAFF.